This TCR beta chain was captured in a study of control samples from healthy donors and cancer patients (dated by TCRdb to about 2020). This clone was found once. Its antigen target is currently unknown. Nothing much larger sits one base from this clone, and base qualities are not available. Libraries came from the immunoSEQ multiplex PCR assay. This immuneACCESS table, as held by TCRdb, lists in-frame sequences with V and J called but not all clones. Of the missing ones, under half trace to an unresolved V gene in checked studies; the others have no known cause. The sample table contains more than 120,000 clones; only one count was recorded for about 91% of them. The ten largest clones take up 3.2% of the sample. CDR1 is given as SGHTA and CDR2 as FQGNSA, both from the germline V gene. V is clipped by 2 bases and J by 7 bases, and the sequence between their germline boundaries is 11 bases long. Counted from cysteine to phenylalanine, this CDR3 has 13 amino acids. The retained sequence is limited to the CDR3, 39 bases, with the frame set at the first base.

The receptor chain draws on TRBV7-2 and TRBJ1-1, with the D gene not clear enough to name. The sample was blood. The clonotype was recovered from a man aged 25-45 years in good health. The CDR3 sequence is CASSLLATGEAFF. The DNA reads TGTGCCAGCAGCTTACTCGCGACGGGTGAAGCTTTCTTT.